A single sample is the source of the 16 T cell receptor beta chains below, sequenced in a study of T cells in Graves' hyperthyroidism and ophthalmopathy. Amplified TCR beta CDR3 regions came from RNA transcripts. Carried out on the TCR CDR3, a first-round RT-PCR used the HTBI primer set. TCRdb re-derived calls from the multiplex PCR reads in MiXCR, one entry per CDR3 protein. The sample has around 540,000 distinct CDR3 sequences, roughly 16% seen once. Sequencing input: blood. These receptors were obtained from a woman younger than 45 with Graves' ophthalmopathy.

The chain is built from TRBV6-1 and TRBJ2-1; 9 positions match TRBD2. From germline, CDR1 is MNHNS and CDR2 SASEGT. This CDR3 has 16 amino acids. The V and J ends lost 4 bases and 8 bases, in that order; junction bases with no gene match: 12. The CDR3 bases are TGTGCCAGCAGTGGCCTGGGCGGGAGGGCTGTGGATGAGCAGTTCTTC. It is translated as CASSGLGGRAVDEQFF.

This clonotype was observed at least ten times. V and J are TRBV2 and TRBJ1-4, with 9 nucleotides matching TRBD1. This CDR3 has 12 residues. CDR1 SNHLY and CDR2 FYNNEI come from the germline V gene. V lost 8 bases, J lost 5 bases, and 0 bases stayed unmatched. The CDR3 reads CASGTGNEKLFF. CDR3 DNA: TGTGCCAGCGGGACAGGGAATGAAAAACTGTTTTTT.

This clonotype was observed a few times. Likely a read error: the CDR3 ends without its conserved phenylalanine or tryptophan. V and J are TRBV3-1 and TRBJ2-7; TRBD2 aligns across 11 bases. CDR3 size: 16 residues. The V and J ends lost 0 bases and 5 bases, in that order; junction bases with no gene match: 6. Per the germline V gene, CDR1 is LGHDT and CDR2 is YNNKEL (reference sequence). The CDR3 DNA reads as TGTGCCAGCAGCCAAGATCTCCTAGCGGGAGGAAACGAGCAGTACCTC. Protein product: CASSQDLLAGGNEQYL.

Many counts were recorded for this clonotype. The J gene is TRBJ1-5, the V gene TRBV11-2, with 7 positions matching TRBD1. The CDR3 totals 14 residues. The germline V gene encodes CDR1 SGHAT and CDR2 FQNNGV. Trimming cost V 4 bases and J 3 bases; bases outside gene matches: 3. The CDR3 DNA sequence: TGTGCCAGCAGCTCGGGACAGCTCAATCAGCCCCAGCATTTT. As protein: CASSSGQLNQPQHF.

The table lists this clonotype with a few counts. This chain links TRBV29-1 with TRBJ2-7; perhaps D is TRBD1 or TRBD2 (5 bases each). The germline CDR1 and CDR2 sequences are SQVTM and ANQGSEA. The CDR3 runs 12 residues. V gave up 7 bases and J gave up 0 bases, with 10 bases separating them. The CDR3 sequence is CSGRGDSYEQYF. The CDR3 bases are TGCAGCGGACGAGGGGACTCCTACGAGCAGTACTTC.

This clonotype was counted at least ten times. The rearrangement uses TRBV18 and TRBJ2-1, with D uncertain. Trimming pared 2 bases from V and 9 bases from J, leaving 14 bases between. Germline CDR1 is KGHSH and CDR2 is LQKENI. This CDR3 has 14 amino acids. This CDR3 is CASSPFNSGVEQFF. The DNA of the CDR3 is TGTGCCAGCTCACCATTCAACAGTGGGGTTGAGCAGTTCTTC.

The gene calls are TRBV5-4 and TRBJ2-1, with unresolved D. Deletions cut 0 bases from V and 4 bases from J, with 20 bases between. CDR1 is SGHNT, CDR2 YYREEE, per germline (reference sequence). The CDR3 is 18 amino acids. The CDR3 DNA sequence: TGTGCCAGCAGCTTGGGTAGTAGCTCAGCCGTTAGTTACAATGAGCAGTTCTTC. Protein: CASSLGSSSAVSYNEQFF.

This clonotype came up many times. The rearrangement links TRBV10-3 to TRBJ2-5; 8 bases line up with TRBD1. V shed 7 bases and J 4 bases; nucleotides not matched to a gene: 5. CDR1 and CDR2 from the germline V gene are ENHRY and SYGVKD. This CDR3 contains 13 residues. CDR3 protein: CAIMRTGSETQYF. In nucleotides, the CDR3 is TGTGCCATCATGAGGACAGGGTCAGAGACCCAGTACTTC.

Worth noting for this clonotype: Since a much larger clone is just one base distant, this may be a read error. V usage is TRBV11-2 and J usage is TRBJ2-7; 8 nucleotides align to TRBD1. The CDR3 consists of 15 residues. V shed 1 base and J 7 bases; nucleotides not matched to a gene: 9. Germline assignment: CDR1 SGHAT and CDR2 FQNNGV. CDR3 region: CASSLAGTGVSEQYF. The CDR3 bases are TGTGCCAGCAGCTTAGCCGGGACAGGCGTGTCGGAGCAGTACTTC.

This clonotype has at least ten counts. The V call is TRBV15, the J call TRBJ2-1; TRBD2 is a possible D gene (6 bases). The CDR3 is 18 amino acids. Deletions cut 0 bases from V and 6 bases from J, with 21 bases between. The germline V gene encodes CDR1 LNHNV and CDR2 YYDKDF (reference sequence). The CDR3 protein is CATSREVLAGSGVNEQFF. The CDR3 region has the DNA TGTGCCACCAGCAGAGAGGTGCTTGCGGGGAGTGGGGTCAATGAGCAGTTCTTC.

This clonotype has a count of ten or more. V is TRBV6-2 or TRBV6-3 and J is TRBJ2-1; 11 bases fit TRBD2. The CDR3 is made up of 14 amino acids. The ends lost 6 bases at V and 10 bases at J; junction bases unmatched: 8. Germline CDR1 reads MNHEY; CDR2 reads SVGEGT. As DNA, the CDR3 is TGTGCCAGCAGCTATGGGACTAGCGGAGGAGAGCAGTTCTTC. Amino acids: CASSYGTSGGEQFF.

Of note for this clonotype: This may be a read error: a much more frequent sequence differs by one nucleotide. The rearrangement joins TRBV20-1 to TRBJ2-3; a weak D match, TRBD1 (6 bases). The CDR3 loop spans 17 amino acids. Trimming left V 1 base short and J 4 bases short, with 21 bases between. Germline V gene sequence: CDR1 DFQATT, CDR2 SNEGSKA (reference sequence). The CDR3 here is CSARVAGVGTKADTQYF. The CDR3 DNA follows: TGCAGTGCTAGAGTGGCAGGGGTAGGGACGAAGGCAGATACGCAGTATTTT.

This clonotype was seen a few times. The J gene is TRBJ2-7, the V gene TRBV19, with D perhaps matching TRBD1 (6 bases). The CDR3 contains 14 residues. V lost 1 base and J 0 bases, leaving 7 bases between the germline ends. Germline lookup yields CDR1 LNHDA and CDR2 SQIVND (reference sequence). In DNA, the CDR3 is TGTGCCAGTAGTATAGGACAGGACTCCTACGAGCAGTACTTC. Its protein product is CASSIGQDSYEQYF.

This clonotype has a handful of counts. The chain carries TRBV19 and TRBJ1-4; D might be TRBD1 (6 bases). The V gene's germline CDR1 is LNHDA and CDR2 SQIVND (reference sequence). This CDR3 has 14 residues. V lost 6 bases and J 4 bases, leaving 12 bases between the germline ends. CDR3 in DNA: TGTGCCAGTAGGACGGGACATCATAATGAAAAACTGTTTTTT. Protein product: CASRTGHHNEKLFF.

In its sample, this clonotype was seen a few times. The CDR3 loop reads CATNGGLGANTEAFF. CDR3 nucleotide sequence: TGTGCCACCAATGGCGGCCTCGGGGCGAACACTGAAGCTTTCTTT. The chain employs TRBV2 and TRBJ1-1; a possible D gene is TRBD1 (5 bases). The CDR3 spans 15 residues. The germline CDR1 and CDR2 sequences are SNHLY and FYNNEI. Trimming removed 10 bases at V and 1 base at J, with 19 bases between.

This clonotype was seen a handful of times. This sequence joins TRBV7-2 and TRBJ2-7; 8 nucleotides agree with TRBD2. The germline CDR1 and CDR2 sequences are SGHTA and FQGNSA. CDR3 length equals 14 residues. Trimming at V came to 5 bases and at J to 6 bases, leaving 9 bases not matched to a gene. CDR3 in amino acids: CASSPAGDLREQYF. The CDR3 DNA is TGTGCCAGCAGCCCAGCGGGGGATCTCCGCGAGCAGTACTTC.